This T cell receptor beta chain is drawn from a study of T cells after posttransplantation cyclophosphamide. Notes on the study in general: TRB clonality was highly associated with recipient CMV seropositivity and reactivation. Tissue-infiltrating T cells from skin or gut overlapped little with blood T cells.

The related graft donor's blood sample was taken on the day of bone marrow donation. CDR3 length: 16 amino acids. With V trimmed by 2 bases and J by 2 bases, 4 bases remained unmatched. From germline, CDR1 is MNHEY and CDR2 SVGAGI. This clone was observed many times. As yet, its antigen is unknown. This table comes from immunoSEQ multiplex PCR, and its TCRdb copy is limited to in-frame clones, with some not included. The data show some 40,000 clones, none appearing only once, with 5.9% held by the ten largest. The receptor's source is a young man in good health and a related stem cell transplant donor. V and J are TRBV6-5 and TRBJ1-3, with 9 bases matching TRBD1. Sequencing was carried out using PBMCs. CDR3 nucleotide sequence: TGTGCCAGCAGTTACGGGGGGACAGGGACTGGAAACACCATATATTTT. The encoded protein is CASSYGGTGTGNTIYF.